The 12 T cell receptor beta chains in this list originate from one sample, sequenced in a study of blood T cell repertoires in COVID-19. TCRdb's table, derived via immunoSEQ multiplex PCR, lists solely in-frame clones and lacks some. The sample lists around 140,000 clones, roughly 81% occurring once. Sequenced input: peripheral blood. Every receptor here comes from a woman aged 50 to 60 with active or convalescent COVID-19.

This rearrangement joins TRBV7-2 to TRBJ2-7, with D uncertain. The CDR3 is made up of 15 amino acids. Per germline, CDR1 SGHTA and CDR2 FQGNSA. V was clipped by 5 bases and J by 3 bases, with 17 bases between them. CDR3 sequence reads: CASSVGATENYEQYF. CDR3 sequence (DNA): TGTGCCAGCAGCGTAGGAGCGACCGAGAACTACGAGCAGTACTTC.

This chain joins TRBV5-1 and TRBJ2-3; a weak D match, TRBD1 (6 bases). This CDR3 has 16 residues. The germline V gene encodes CDR1 SGHRS and CDR2 YFSETQ. V was clipped by 9 bases and J by 0 bases, with 20 bases between them. The CDR3 region has the DNA TGCGCCAAACAGGGCCGGACCGAGCCTAGCACAGATACGCAGTATTTT. This translates into CAKQGRTEPSTDTQYF.

The chain uses TRBV6-2 or TRBV6-3 and TRBJ2-7; D is possibly TRBD1 (5 bases). CDR1 is MNHEY, CDR2 SVGEGT, per germline. This CDR3 has 15 amino acids. V was cut by 2 bases and J by 5 bases, with 16 bases left in between. Here the CDR3 DNA reads TGTGCCAGCAGTTACACCGTGGGGCGTCTAGACGAGCAGTACTTC. As protein: CASSYTVGRLDEQYF.

This clone was detected only a few times. The CDR3 spells CASSKRDSRNTIYF. The CDR3 DNA reads TGTGCCAGCAGTAAAAGGGACAGCCGAAACACCATATATTTT. The V call is TRBV28, the J call TRBJ1-3, with 7 positions matching TRBD1. The CDR3 extends over 14 amino acids. The V gene's germline CDR1 is MDHEN and CDR2 SYDVKM. Germline trimming cut 5 bases from V and 5 bases from J; bases unmatched to any gene: 6.

The chain links TRBV27 to TRBJ1-6; a possible D gene is TRBD1 (6 bases). The V and J ends lost 6 bases and 10 bases respectively, with 13 bases between them. Looked up from germline, CDR1 is MNHEY and CDR2 is SMNVEV (reference sequence). The CDR3 contains 13 residues. The CDR3 sequence: CASSGRGRSPLHF. The CDR3 coding sequence is TGTGCCAGCAGCGGCAGGGGAAGGTCACCCCTCCACTTT.

The rearrangement joins TRBV7-2 to TRBJ2-3; TRBD2 matches at 11 bases. CDR1 and CDR2 (germline): SGHTA, FQGNSA. This CDR3 has 17 amino acids. V was pared by 1 base and J by 10 bases, with 13 bases of the junction left unmatched. The CDR3, as DNA: TGTGCCAGCAGCTTAGGGTCCCCTGTAGCGGGAGGGCGAGCGCAGTATTTT. Amino acids: CASSLGSPVAGGRAQYF. The full variable domain, completed using reference TRBV7-2 and TRBJ2-3, is GAGVSQSPSNKVTEKGKDVELRCDPISGHTALYWYRQSLGQGLEFLIYFQGNSAPDKSGLPSDRFSAERTGGSVSTLTIQRTQQEDSAVYLCASSLGSPVAGGRAQYFGPGTRLTVL.

This clone has just one count. The chain employs TRBV19 and TRBJ2-3, with 10 bases fitting TRBD2. After removal of 2 bases from V and 1 base from J, the junction contained 9 bases not matched to a gene. The CDR3 has 18 amino acids. Germline V gene lookup returns CDR1 LNHDA and CDR2 SQIVND (reference sequence). CDR3 sequence (DNA): TGTGCCAGTAGTATACCTAGCGGGGGTCCTCTAGGCACAGATACGCAGTATTTT. Translated: CASSIPSGGPLGTDTQYF.

This clone was recorded once. V and J are TRBV12-3 or TRBV12-4 and TRBJ2-7, with D possibly being TRBD1 (5 bases). The CDR3 runs 12 residues. V was pared by 4 bases and J by 2 bases, with 6 bases between. The CDR3 DNA follows: TGTGCCAGCAGTTGGGGCACCTACGAGCAGTACTTC. Its protein product is CASSWGTYEQYF.

V usage is TRBV5-6 and J usage is TRBJ2-5, with TRBD2 identical over 8 bases. There are 14 residues in the CDR3. The V gene's germline CDR1 is SGHDT and CDR2 YYEEEE. V gave up 6 bases and J gave up 5 bases; unmatched junction bases: 9. CDR3 DNA sequence: TGTGCCAGCACCTTACTAGCGGCCAGGGAGACCCAGTACTTC. It codes for CASTLLAARETQYF.

Turning to this clone: With a much larger clone just one base away, this may be a read error. The chain combines TRBV7-9 with TRBJ2-5, with D tentatively TRBD2 (6 bases). Germline V gene lookup returns CDR1 SEHNR and CDR2 FQNEAQ (reference sequence). V was shortened by 3 bases and J by 1 base, with 6 bases between the two germline ends. The CDR3 covers 13 residues. CDR3 coding DNA: TGTGCCAGCAGCTTTAGCGGCCAAGAGACCCAGTACTTC. It encodes CASSFSGQETQYF.

V usage is TRBV6-2 or TRBV6-3 and J usage is TRBJ1-5; no definite D call. Trimming removed 0 bases at V and 3 bases at J, with 18 bases between. Germline-derived CDR1 and CDR2 are MNHEY and SVGEGT. This CDR3 has 18 residues. For the CDR3, the DNA is TGTGCCAGCAGTTACTCCCTCGGGCAGGTGAGGGCCAATCAGCCCCAGCATTTT. Its protein is CASSYSLGQVRANQPQHF.

The chain uses TRBV2 and TRBJ2-3, with D unresolved. This CDR3 has 16 residues. Germline values: CDR1 SNHLY, CDR2 FYNNEI. V dropped 6 bases and J dropped 4 bases, with 20 bases sitting between them. For the CDR3, the DNA is TGTGCCAGCAGCATTGGCCTGTCGCATGAGGCAGATACGCAGTATTTT. Amino acids: CASSIGLSHEADTQYF.